This TCR beta chain emerged from a study of cytomegalovirus exposure and HLA in healthy donors. With 60 Vbeta and 13 Jbeta primers, the PCR was carried out. Only in-frame clones appear in the TCRdb table, and some are missing; sequencing was by immunoSEQ multiplex PCR. The sample has around 120,000 clones, roughly 76% seen once; the top ten hold about 16%. CDR3 length equals 16 residues. CDR1 and CDR2 (germline): LGHNA, YSLEER. V gave up 4 bases and J gave up 9 bases; unmatched junction bases: 12. The chain combines TRBV4-3 with TRBJ1-6, with 7 bases aligning to TRBD1. This clonotype was sampled from a man between 50 and 59 years old in good health and CMV-seropositive. The sample consisted of PBMCs. CDR3 nucleotide sequence: TGCGCCAGCAGCCTCGCAGGCAGGGGGTCAGTTTCACCCCTCCACTTT. Encoded protein: CASSLAGRGSVSPLHF.